This TCR beta chain was retrieved from a study of blood T cell repertoires in COVID-19. V was clipped by 5 bases and J by 1 base; unmatched bases: 3. Germline CDR1 reads SGHNT; CDR2 reads YYREEE (reference sequence). The CDR3 is made up of 17 amino acids. Data came from immunoSEQ multiplex PCR; TCRdb stores just in-frame clones and leaves some out. This repertoire shows 17,000 or so clones, over 65% found once; its top ten account for less than 25%. What was sequenced was peripheral blood. This chain links TRBV5-4 with TRBJ2-2, with 15 bases fitting TRBD2. The TCR sequence derives from a man between 60 and 75 years old with active or convalescent COVID-19. CDR3 amino acids: CASRVGLAGGNTGELFF. The CDR3 nucleotides read TGTGCCAGCAGGGTGGGACTAGCGGGAGGGAACACCGGGGAGCTGTTTTTT.